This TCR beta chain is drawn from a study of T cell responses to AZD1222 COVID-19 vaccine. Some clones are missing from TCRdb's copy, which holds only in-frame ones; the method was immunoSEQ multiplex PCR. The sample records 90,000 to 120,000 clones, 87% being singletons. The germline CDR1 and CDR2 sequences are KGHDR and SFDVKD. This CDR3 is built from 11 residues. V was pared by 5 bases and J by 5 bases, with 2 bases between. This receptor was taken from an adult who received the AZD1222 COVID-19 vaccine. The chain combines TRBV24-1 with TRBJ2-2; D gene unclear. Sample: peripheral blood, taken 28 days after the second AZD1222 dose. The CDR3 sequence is CATSGTGELFF. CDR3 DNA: TGTGCCACCAGTGGGACCGGGGAGCTGTTTTTT.